The clone carrying this T cell receptor (beta chain) showed up just once. Its specificity is unknown. These data are taken from a study of T cells after posttransplantation cyclophosphamide. Points from the study as a whole: TRB overlap between skin or GI tissue T cells and blood was limited.

Peripheral blood was collected from the related graft donor on the marrow donation day. Trimming stripped 3 bases from V and 4 bases from J, with 13 bases between. Germline loops: CDR1 LNHDA, CDR2 SQIVND (reference sequence). CDR3 length equals 15 residues. Clones were sequenced by immunoSEQ multiplex PCR, and TCRdb holds only the in-frame ones, with some missing. Of around 3,000 clones listed, around 78% are singletons. The genes are TRBV19 and TRBJ1-5, with D possibly TRBD1 on 5 matching bases. The receptor was derived from a woman aged 55-75 years in good health, CMV-negative, and a related stem cell transplant donor. Sequencing input: memory CD8+ T cells sorted from blood. The CDR3 sequence is CASSIIGQGNQPQHF. CDR3 bases: TGTGCCAGTAGTATCATTGGGCAGGGAAATCAGCCCCAGCATTTT.